Shown below are 15 T cell receptor beta chains from a single sample sequenced in a study of identical twins. TCRdb re-derived calls from the 5' RACE reads in MiXCR, one entry per CDR3 protein. The sample has about 890,000 distinct CDR3 sequences; around an eighth are singletons. The data were also submitted as part of a second study, on yellow fever vaccine responses in identical twins.

Sequenced input: PBMCs. The receptor source for this set is a young woman in good health.

This clonotype was observed a few times. The chain employs TRBV2 and TRBJ2-6; TRBD1 matches 7 bases. With V trimmed by 7 bases and J by 0 bases, 12 bases remained unmatched. CDR1 and CDR2 from the germline V gene are SNHLY and FYNNEI. This CDR3 has 18 amino acids. The CDR3: CASIRGGQQYSGANVLTF. CDR3 DNA sequence: TGTGCCAGCATAAGAGGGGGACAGCAGTACTCTGGGGCCAACGTCCTGACTTTC. Using reference TRBV2 and TRBJ2-6 for the parts outside the CDR3, the full variable domain is EPEVTQTPSHQVTQMGQEVILRCVPISNHLYFYWYRQILGQKVEFLVSFYNNEISEKSEIFDDQFSVERPDGSNFTLKIRSTKLEDSAMYFCASIRGGQQYSGANVLTFGAGSRLTVL.

This clonotype was observed at least ten times. V and J are TRBV12-3 or TRBV12-4 and TRBJ2-2; TRBD2 aligns across 11 bases. Germline trimming cut 3 bases from V and 5 bases from J; bases unmatched to any gene: 11. The CDR3 has 18 amino acids. This chain's CDR3 is CASSFGTSGPIQTGELFF. The CDR3 DNA sequence: TGTGCCAGCAGTTTCGGGACTAGCGGTCCTATTCAGACCGGGGAGCTGTTTTTT.

This clonotype occurred a few times. The V and J genes are TRBV12-3 or TRBV12-4 and TRBJ1-5; 7 bases line up with TRBD1. V lost 6 bases and J lost 5; bases outside the gene matches: 7. The CDR3 runs to 14 residues. The CDR3 region has the DNA TGTGCCAGCAGACGAACAGGGGAATATCAGCCCCAGCATTTT. It codes for CASRRTGEYQPQHF.

This CDR3 reads CASSQKFQGLEQFF. DNA for the CDR3: TGTGCCAGCAGCCAAAAATTCCAGGGACTAGAGCAGTTCTTC. This chain uses TRBV3-1 with TRBJ2-1; 7 bases match TRBD2. Germline CDR1 reads LGHDT; CDR2 reads YNNKEL (reference sequence). The trim removed 2 bases at V and 10 bases at J, leaving 8 bases unmatched. CDR3 length equals 14 residues.

This clonotype was observed a handful of times. In DNA form, the CDR3 reads TGCGCCAGCAGCCAAGCCCCTAGCGGGACAAGGTACGAGCAGTACTTC. Translating it yields CASSQAPSGTRYEQYF. This chain uses TRBV4-1 with TRBJ2-7, with 9 bases matching TRBD2. The CDR3 totals 16 residues. V dropped 1 base and J dropped 4; count of bases not matched to a gene: 8. CDR1 is MGHRA and CDR2 is YSYEKL in the germline V gene.

This clonotype appeared many times. The chain uses TRBV4-1 and TRBJ2-3; 10 bases fit TRBD2. V shed 4 bases and J 3 bases; nucleotides not matched to a gene: 22. Germline V gene lookup returns CDR1 MGHRA and CDR2 YSYEKL. The CDR3 runs 21 residues. CDR3 nucleotide sequence: TGCGCCAGCAGCCCCACCGGAGGAGCGGGGGGGCCAAAGCGAGAAACAGATACGCAGTATTTT. Translating it yields CASSPTGGAGGPKRETDTQYF.

This clonotype was seen a few times. The J gene is TRBJ1-5, the V gene TRBV13, with D perhaps matching TRBD1 (5 bases). The V end lost 0 bases, the J end lost 7 bases, and 13 bases lay between the germline ends. This CDR3 spans 15 amino acids. The germline CDR1 and CDR2 sequences are PRHDT and FYEKMQ (reference sequence). This CDR3 is CASSLGGDRNQPQHF. CDR3 in DNA: TGTGCCAGCAGCTTAGGCGGCGACAGAAACCAGCCCCAGCATTTT.

The chain links TRBV25-1 to TRBJ2-1; 11 bases agree with TRBD2. Germline V gene sequence: CDR1 MGHDK, CDR2 SYGVNS. V shed 3 bases, J shed 0 bases, and the junction held 4 bases outside the gene matches. There are 17 residues in the CDR3. This CDR3 reads CASSELAGGSSYNEQFF. As DNA, the CDR3 is TGTGCCAGCAGTGAGTTAGCGGGGGGGAGCTCCTACAATGAGCAGTTCTTC.

This chain links TRBV27 with TRBJ2-3; 8 bases line up with TRBD2. Germline CDR1 is MNHEY and CDR2 is SMNVEV (reference sequence). V was clipped by 8 bases and J by 2 bases; unmatched bases: 12. The CDR3 extends over 16 amino acids. CDR3 nucleotide sequence: TGTGCCAGCTGTCTCCGTTGGACTAGCCACACAGATACGCAGTATTTT. Protein: CASCLRWTSHTDTQYF.

This clonotype appeared many times. The V call is TRBV7-2, the J call TRBJ1-5, with D uncertain. The CDR3 loop spans 12 amino acids. Germline CDR1 reads SGHTA; CDR2 reads FQGNSA. V was cut by 5 bases and J by 3 bases, with 5 bases left in between. The CDR3 reads CASSPHNQPQHF. Here the CDR3 DNA reads TGTGCCAGCAGCCCACACAATCAGCCCCAGCATTTT.

This chain links TRBV7-9 with TRBJ1-6; D is undetermined. Germline V gives CDR1 SEHNR, CDR2 FQNEAQ (reference sequence). The CDR3 length is 12 residues. V lost 8 bases and J 10 bases, leaving 12 bases between the germline ends. CDR3 nucleotide sequence: TGTGCCAGCGAGGCGGGCATGTCACCCCTCCACTTT. Its translation: CASEAGMSPLHF.

This clonotype has a count of ten or more. The gene calls are TRBV20-1 and TRBJ2-3; 8 bases align to TRBD2. V gave up 3 bases and J gave up 0 bases; unmatched junction bases: 8. The length of the CDR3 is 16 residues. The germline V gene encodes CDR1 DFQATT and CDR2 SNEGSKA (reference sequence). CDR3 nucleotides: TGCAGTGCTAGTCCCATACTAGCGGCTAGCACAGATACGCAGTATTTT. This translates into CSASPILAASTDTQYF.

This clonotype was observed a handful of times. The chain recombines TRBV5-1 with TRBJ1-1, with D hard to call. V was clipped by 2 bases and J by 3 bases, with 14 bases between them. The germline CDR1 and CDR2 sequences are SGHRS and YFSETQ. The CDR3 extends over 15 amino acids. The CDR3 sequence is CASSFSMETDTEAFF. In nucleotides, the CDR3 is TGCGCCAGCAGCTTTTCTATGGAAACCGACACTGAAGCTTTCTTT.

This sequence joins TRBV11-1 and TRBJ2-5, with TRBD2 as a possible D gene (6 bases). Germline V gene sequence: CDR1 SGHAT, CDR2 FQDESV (reference sequence). V was clipped by 1 base and J by 0 bases, with 24 bases between them. This CDR3 has 20 residues. Here the CDR3 reads CASSLGVAGSSKWNQETQYF. Written as DNA, the CDR3 is TGTGCCAGCAGCTTAGGGGTGGCGGGGTCCTCCAAATGGAACCAAGAGACCCAGTACTTC. The entire variable domain, with the rest obtained from reference TRBV11-1 and TRBJ2-5, is as follows: EAEVAQSPRYKITEKSQAVAFWCDPISGHATLYWYRQILGQGPELLVQFQDESVVDDSQLPKDRFSAERLKGVDSTLKIQPAELGDSAMYLCASSLGVAGSSKWNQETQYFGPGTRLLVL.

Ten or more counts support this clonotype. This rearrangement joins TRBV5-1 to TRBJ2-7; 7 bases are a match to TRBD1. This CDR3 has 15 residues. Trimming cost V 2 bases and J 4 bases; bases outside gene matches: 9. Per germline, CDR1 SGHRS and CDR2 YFSETQ. CDR3 DNA: TGCGCCAGCAGCTTCGTCTTCAGGGGGAGATACGAGCAGTACTTC. Translating gives CASSFVFRGRYEQYF.